Listed here is a single T cell receptor (beta chain). No antigen is known for it. Base qualities are missing; no much larger clone stands one base away. TCRbeta CDR3 regions were amplified from genomic DNA by means of the immunoSEQ Assay, a bias-controlled multiplex PCR. For the original study's pipeline: Within the assay, amplification of reference gene primers was used to estimate how many nucleated cells each sample contained. To quantify the absolute abundance of each unique TCRbeta CDR3 rearrangement, sequence reads were collapsed and filtered. For each sample, productive Simpson clonality was calculated as the square root of Simpson's diversity index over productive rearrangements. This is the immuneACCESS table as TCRdb keeps it, with only in-frame sequences that have V and J called. A part of the clones is gone; compared with another copy, unresolved V genes explain less than half, and the rest is unexplained. The V and J calls and clone size are taken from that table; D and trimming were inferred from the DNA. This sample holds 80,000 to 95,000 clones; roughly 87% were observed only once. The ten most abundant clones make up 3% of the sample.

Deletion took 1 base off V and 2 bases off J, with a span of 10 bases between the germline ends. Its CDR3 holds 14 amino acids, cysteine through phenylalanine. Of all the DNA, just the CDR3 is kept, 42 bases in frame from base 1. Via the germline V gene (reference sequence), CDR1 is SGHNT and CDR2 YYREEE. Whole blood was collected in K2EDTA tubes by collaborating institutions according to the institutions' own protocols. For TCRbeta analysis, collaborators shipped samples as frozen whole blood, isolated PBMCs, or DNA extracted from either of those sample types. The data stem from a study of blood T cell repertoires in COVID-19 (dated by TCRdb to the early 2020s). Context from the whole study: Samples covering the acute and convalescent phases of COVID-19 were provided by collaborators in the United States, Italy and Spain. The material from the prospective study consisted of cDNA or gDNA derived from T cells, B-cell-depleted T cells, or PBMCs. Subjects who had been exposed to COVID-19, were actively infected with it, or had recovered from it provided the deeply sampled blood TCRbeta repertoires that made up the dataset. The repertoires were released in a freely available public database meant as a resource for research on the immune response to SARS-CoV-2. Samples came from the ongoing ImmuneRACE study (first 160 participants) plus 1,254 subjects from 6 global collaborators. Nearly every sample came with metadata listing a de-identified subject ID, COVID-19 status, age in years and sex. Where HLA class I and class II types were available, the types were taken from metadata supplied by the sample provider, not from assay-based typing. Study-wide findings and limitations: Clinical and demographic metadata were provided uncurated, with the amount varying by source and participant.

Sequenced: peripheral blood. The chain couples TRBV5-4 to TRBJ2-7; the D gene is perhaps TRBD2, on 6 matching bases. The clonotype originates from a woman aged 50 to 65 with active or convalescent COVID-19. The encoded CDR3 is CASSLKGLTYEQYF. The DNA sequence is given as TGTGCCAGCAGCTTGAAGGGACTTACCTACGAGCAGTACTTC.